The rows below give T cell receptor beta chains drawn from one sample of a study of Ad26.COV2.S vaccination and SARS-CoV-2 variants. This table comes from immunoSEQ multiplex PCR, and its TCRdb copy is limited to in-frame clones, with some not included. Altogether about 400,000 clones are present, over 80% being singletons, with the ten largest covering less than 2%. Sequenced here: peripheral blood, sampled in a trial of Ad26.COV2.S vaccine versus placebo. Receptors originate from a person aged 18-60 years who received the Ad26.COV2.S COVID-19 vaccine or a placebo. Both conserved end residues are part of each CDR3. A D gene is named only where the DNA matches it firmly. Clone size is shown for a subset of rows, as once, few, many or a class of expanded clone.

cdr3_nt	cdr3_aa	d_call	j_call	v_call	clone_size
TGTGCCAGCAGCTTAGCGTCCTCACTAGTGGGTGGGACCCAGTACTTC	CASSLASSLVGGTQYF	.	TRBJ2-5	TRBV7-9	.
TGCGCCAGCAGCCAAGATCCTAGGACTAGCTCCACAGATACGCAGTATTTT	CASSQDPRTSSTDTQYF	TRBD2	TRBJ2-3	TRBV4-3	.
TGCGCCAGCAGCCAAGATCTGGGCCTGAATGGCAATGAGCAGTTCTTC	CASSQDLGLNGNEQFF	.	TRBJ2-1	TRBV4-3	.
TGCAGTGCTACAGGGGGCTATGGCTACACCTTC	CSATGGYGYTF	TRBD1	TRBJ1-2	TRBV20-1	.
TGTGCCAGCAGTGCTTTTCGGGGGCTAGGCGAGCAGTACTTC	CASSAFRGLGEQYF	.	TRBJ2-7	TRBV6-6	.
TGTGCCAGCGGTAGGATGGACAGGGGGCAGGAGCTGTTTTTT	CASGRMDRGQELFF	TRBD1	TRBJ2-2	TRBV9	.
TGTGCCAGCAGCTTGGGGAATGGGGACCCCTACAATGAGCAGTTCTTC	CASSLGNGDPYNEQFF	.	TRBJ2-1	TRBV5-5	.
TGCGCCAGCAGCCAAGAACCCCTCACAGGGGGCTTCTATGGCTACACCTTC	CASSQEPLTGGFYGYTF	TRBD1	TRBJ1-2	TRBV4-1	once
TGTGCCATCAGTGAGTCTAGGGGCCTAGTCACCGGGGAGCTGTTTTTT	CAISESRGLVTGELFF	.	TRBJ2-2	TRBV10-3	.
TGTGCCAGCAGGGTGCTAGCGGGGTTCACAGATACGCAGTATTTT	CASRVLAGFTDTQYF	TRBD2	TRBJ2-3	TRBV2	.
TGTGCCAGCAGCCCGGGACTAGCGGGGGGATTCAAAAACATTCAGTACTTC	CASSPGLAGGFKNIQYF	TRBD2	TRBJ2-4	TRBV7-9	.
TGTGCCAGCAGCATTACCGACATCTATGAGCAGTTCTTC	CASSITDIYEQFF	.	TRBJ2-1	TRBV5-5	.
TGTGCCAGCAGCTTAGACAGGGCTGGAAACACCATATATTTT	CASSLDRAGNTIYF	.	TRBJ1-3	TRBV7-2	.
TGTGCCAGCAGCATCGGGCCCTGGGGCTACACCTTC	CASSIGPWGYTF	.	TRBJ1-2	TRBV3-1/TRBV3-2	.
TGTGCCAGCAGCTTAAGGACTAGCGGGCCCGCCCCCGGGGAGCTGTTTTTT	CASSLRTSGPAPGELFF	TRBD2	TRBJ2-2	TRBV7-9	.
TGTGCCCAGGCAGGGCAGCTATTTAACTATGGCTACACCTTC	CAQAGQLFNYGYTF	.	TRBJ1-2	TRBV30	.
TGCGCCAGCAGCCAATGGGAGATCTCCTACAATGAGCAGTTCTTC	CASSQWEISYNEQFF	.	TRBJ2-1	TRBV4-3	.
TGTGCCAGCAGCTTAAGCGGGGGTCGAAATGAGCAGTTCTTC	CASSLSGGRNEQFF	TRBD2	TRBJ2-1	TRBV11-3	.
TGTGCCAGCAGTTTACGGCGGGGGGGCTCGAACACCGGGGAGCTGTTTTTT	CASSLRRGGSNTGELFF	TRBD2	TRBJ2-2	TRBV28	.
TGCGCCAGCAGCCCCTTGTCGGGGGGGTACCAAGAGACCCAGTACTTC	CASSPLSGGYQETQYF	TRBD2	TRBJ2-5	TRBV5-1	.
TGTGCCAGCAGTGAACGAAACAGGGAAGAGACCCAGTACTTC	CASSERNREETQYF	.	TRBJ2-5	TRBV25-1	.
TGTGCCAGCAGTCCCCTACAGGGGGCTTGGACTGAAGCTTTCTTT	CASSPLQGAWTEAFF	TRBD1	TRBJ1-1	TRBV6-2/TRBV6-3	.
TGCGCCAGCAGTGAGGGACAGTCCTACGAGCAGTACTTC	CASSEGQSYEQYF	.	TRBJ2-7	TRBV10-2	.